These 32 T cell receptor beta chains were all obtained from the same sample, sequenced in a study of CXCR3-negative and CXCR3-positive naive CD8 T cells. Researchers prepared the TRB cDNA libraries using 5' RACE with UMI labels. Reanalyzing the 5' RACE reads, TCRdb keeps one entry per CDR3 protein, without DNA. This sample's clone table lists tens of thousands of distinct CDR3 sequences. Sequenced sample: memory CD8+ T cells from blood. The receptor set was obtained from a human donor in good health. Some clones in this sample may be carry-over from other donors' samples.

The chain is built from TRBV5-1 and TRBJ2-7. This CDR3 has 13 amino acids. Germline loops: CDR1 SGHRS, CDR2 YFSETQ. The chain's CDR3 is CASSLAADYEQYF. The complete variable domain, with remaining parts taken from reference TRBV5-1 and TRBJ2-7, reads KAGVTQTPRYLIKTRGQQVTLSCSPISGHRSVSWYQQTPGQGLQFLFEYFSETQRNKGNFPGRFSGRQFSNSRSEMNVSTLELGDSALYLCASSLAADYEQYFGPGTRLTVT.

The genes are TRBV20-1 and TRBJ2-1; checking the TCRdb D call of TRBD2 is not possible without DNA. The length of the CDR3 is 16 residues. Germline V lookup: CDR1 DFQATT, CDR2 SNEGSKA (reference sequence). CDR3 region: CSAREGSGGAVNEQFF.

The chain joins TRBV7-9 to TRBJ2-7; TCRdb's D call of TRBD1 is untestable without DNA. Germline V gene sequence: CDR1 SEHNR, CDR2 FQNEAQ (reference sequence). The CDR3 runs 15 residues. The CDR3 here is CASSLVGGISYEQYF.

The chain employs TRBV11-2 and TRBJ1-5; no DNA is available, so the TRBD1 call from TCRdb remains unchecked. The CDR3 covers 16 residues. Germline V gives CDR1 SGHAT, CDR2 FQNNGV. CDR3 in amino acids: CASSLAPRESNQPQHF.

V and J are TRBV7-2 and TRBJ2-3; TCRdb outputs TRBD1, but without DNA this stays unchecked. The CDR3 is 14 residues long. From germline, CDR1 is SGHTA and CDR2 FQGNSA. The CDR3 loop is CASSYGGITDTQYF.

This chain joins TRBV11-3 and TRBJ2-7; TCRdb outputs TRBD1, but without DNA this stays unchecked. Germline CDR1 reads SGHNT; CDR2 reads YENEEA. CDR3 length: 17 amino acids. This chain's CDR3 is CASSSRIRQGKSYEQYF.

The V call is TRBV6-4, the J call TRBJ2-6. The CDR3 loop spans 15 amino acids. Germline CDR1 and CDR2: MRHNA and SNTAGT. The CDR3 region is CASSDPGSGANALTF.

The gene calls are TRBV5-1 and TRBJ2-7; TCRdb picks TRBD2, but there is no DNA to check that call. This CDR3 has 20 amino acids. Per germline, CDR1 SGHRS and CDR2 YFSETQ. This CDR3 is CASSLEGRLAVHLVTYEQYF.

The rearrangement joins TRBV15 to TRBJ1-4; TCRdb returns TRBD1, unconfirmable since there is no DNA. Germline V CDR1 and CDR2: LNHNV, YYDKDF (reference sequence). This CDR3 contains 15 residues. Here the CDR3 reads CATSPHRDGNEKLFF.

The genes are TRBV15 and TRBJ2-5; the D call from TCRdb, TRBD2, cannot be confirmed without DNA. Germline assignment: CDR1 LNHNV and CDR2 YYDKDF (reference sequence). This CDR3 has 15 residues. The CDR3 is CATSRDRTLGETQYF.

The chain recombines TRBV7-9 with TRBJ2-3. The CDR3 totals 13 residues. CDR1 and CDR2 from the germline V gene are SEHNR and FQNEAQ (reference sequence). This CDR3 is CASSSPGTDTQYF.

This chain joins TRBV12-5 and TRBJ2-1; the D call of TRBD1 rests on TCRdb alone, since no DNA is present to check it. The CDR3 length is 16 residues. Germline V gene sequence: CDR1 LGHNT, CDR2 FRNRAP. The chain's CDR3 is CASAPIIGGAGNEQFF.

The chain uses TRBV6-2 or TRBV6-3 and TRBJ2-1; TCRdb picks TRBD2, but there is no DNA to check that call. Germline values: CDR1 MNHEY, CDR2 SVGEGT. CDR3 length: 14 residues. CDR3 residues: CASNSGGLYNEQYF.

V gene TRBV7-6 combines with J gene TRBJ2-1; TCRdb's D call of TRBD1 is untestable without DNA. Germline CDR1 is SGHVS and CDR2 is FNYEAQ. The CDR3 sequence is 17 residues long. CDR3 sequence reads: CASSKETAWSSYNEQFF.

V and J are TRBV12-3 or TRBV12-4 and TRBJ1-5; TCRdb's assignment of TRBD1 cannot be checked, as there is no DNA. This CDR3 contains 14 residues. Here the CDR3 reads CASTYGQGKQPQHF.

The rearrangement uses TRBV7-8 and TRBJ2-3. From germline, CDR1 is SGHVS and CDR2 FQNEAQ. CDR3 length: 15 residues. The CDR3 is CASSFLGLRTDTQYF.

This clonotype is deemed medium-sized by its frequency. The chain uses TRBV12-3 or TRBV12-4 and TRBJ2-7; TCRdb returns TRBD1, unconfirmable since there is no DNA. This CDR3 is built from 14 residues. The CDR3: CASSYTGTGVEQYF.

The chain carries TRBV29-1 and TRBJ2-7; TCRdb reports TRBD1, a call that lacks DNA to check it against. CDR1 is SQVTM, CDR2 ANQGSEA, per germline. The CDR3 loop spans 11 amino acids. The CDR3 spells CSVEDQQGGYF.

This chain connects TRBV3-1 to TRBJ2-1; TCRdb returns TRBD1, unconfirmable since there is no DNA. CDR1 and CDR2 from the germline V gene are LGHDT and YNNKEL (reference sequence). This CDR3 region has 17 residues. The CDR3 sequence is CASSHSTQGGPYNEQFF.

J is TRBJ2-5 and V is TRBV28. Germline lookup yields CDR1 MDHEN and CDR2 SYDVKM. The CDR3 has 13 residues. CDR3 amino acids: CASSLDIEETQYF.

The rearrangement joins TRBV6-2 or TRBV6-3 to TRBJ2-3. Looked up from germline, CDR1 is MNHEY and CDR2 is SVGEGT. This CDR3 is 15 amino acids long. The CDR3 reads CASSYLRAKTDTQYF.

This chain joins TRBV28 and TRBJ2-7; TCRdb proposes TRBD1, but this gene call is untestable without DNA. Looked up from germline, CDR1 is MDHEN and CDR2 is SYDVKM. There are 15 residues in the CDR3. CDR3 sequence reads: CASSLWGHSSYEQYF.

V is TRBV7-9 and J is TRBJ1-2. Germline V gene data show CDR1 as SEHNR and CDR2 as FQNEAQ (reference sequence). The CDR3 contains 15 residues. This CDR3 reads CASSPPELRGDGYTF.

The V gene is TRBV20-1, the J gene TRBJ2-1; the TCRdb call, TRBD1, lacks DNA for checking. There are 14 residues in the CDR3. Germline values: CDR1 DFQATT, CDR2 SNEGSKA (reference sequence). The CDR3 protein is CSARLPGGYNEQFF.

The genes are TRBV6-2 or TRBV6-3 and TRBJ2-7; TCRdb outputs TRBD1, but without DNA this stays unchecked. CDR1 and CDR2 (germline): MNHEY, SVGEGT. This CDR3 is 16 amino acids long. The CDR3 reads CASSQRGTGPTAEQYF.

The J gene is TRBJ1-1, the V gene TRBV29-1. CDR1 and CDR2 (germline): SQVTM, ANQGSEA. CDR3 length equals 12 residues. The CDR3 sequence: CSARSLDTEAFF.

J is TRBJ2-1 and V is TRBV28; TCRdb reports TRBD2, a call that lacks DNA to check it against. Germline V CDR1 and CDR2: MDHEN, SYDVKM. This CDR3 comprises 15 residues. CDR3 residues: CASSLMVAGDDEQFF.

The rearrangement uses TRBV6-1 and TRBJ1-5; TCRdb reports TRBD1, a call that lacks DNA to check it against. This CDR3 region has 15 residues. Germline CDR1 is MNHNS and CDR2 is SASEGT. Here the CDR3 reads CASRDRQAPNQTQHF.

CDR3 protein: CASSRPGLGSYEQYF. This rearrangement joins TRBV28 to TRBJ2-7; TCRdb's assignment of TRBD2 cannot be checked, as there is no DNA. Germline loops: CDR1 MDHEN, CDR2 SYDVKM. The CDR3 is 15 residues long.

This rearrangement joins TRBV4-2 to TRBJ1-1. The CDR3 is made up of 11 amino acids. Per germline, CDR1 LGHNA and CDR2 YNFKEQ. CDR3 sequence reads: CASSQDNEAFF.

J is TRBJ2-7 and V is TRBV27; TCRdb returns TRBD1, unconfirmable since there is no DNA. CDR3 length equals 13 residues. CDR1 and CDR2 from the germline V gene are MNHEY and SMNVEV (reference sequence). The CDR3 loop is CASSWDGSYEQYF.

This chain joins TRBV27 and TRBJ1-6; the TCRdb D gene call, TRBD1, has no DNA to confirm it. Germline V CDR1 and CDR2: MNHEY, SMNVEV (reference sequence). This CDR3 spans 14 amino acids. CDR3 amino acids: CASSGATAGSPLHF.